This TCR beta chain was obtained from a study of shared clonotypes between healthy human individuals (dated by TCRdb to 2020 to 2021). About the full investigation: The cohort included a few men and a couple of women between 18 and 49 years of age. For each donor, CD4 naive and CD4 memory were each given three plates, CD8 naive was given two plates, and CD8 memory was given one plate. Blood TCR repertoires of about 5 healthy adults were deeply sequenced to estimate repertoire size and the extent of clonotype sharing between individuals. Libraries were prepared and TCR repertoires were sequenced by different laboratories using diverse techniques, in order to increase sequencing depth and limit assay-specific biases. Each donor's leukapheresis produced roughly between roughly 0.85 and 9.5 billion PBMCs. On the study overall, not on this receptor specifically: Compared with non-shared clonotypes, clonotypes shared by all four sorted-subset donors had higher generation probabilities. Even with the large sequencing depth, rarefaction of the sorted-subset datasets indicated that sequencing was incomplete. Naive subsets generally had larger estimated clonotype richness than memory subsets. Roughly 5.2% of naive CD4, 3.5% of naive CD8, about 2.5% of memory CD4, and more than 0.35% of memory CD8 clonotypes were shared across a few donors. Pairwise subsampling indicated that sequencing depth was expected to affect the degree of clonotype sharing among donors. Because the study included a small number of donors, the genetic and exposure-history diversity represented was limited. Sampling was limited to blood, and TCR repertoires in tissue likely differ from TCR repertoires in blood.

The donors were healthy, HIV-negative adults with no recently reported acute infections or vaccinations. Every donor was a Caucasian adult living in Nashville, Tennessee, USA. CD4+ T cells were enriched by magnetic negative selection, after which naive cells were positively selected on CD45RA and the negative fraction was taken as the memory subset. Blood was obtained by leukapheresis, after which PBMCs were separated by Ficoll-Histopaque density gradient centrifugation and cryopreserved in liquid nitrogen vapor phase. Analytical flow cytometry was used to check the purity and quantity of each magnetically sorted T cell population. Genomic DNA was isolated from every sorted fraction and measured by UV absorbance on a Nanodrop 2000c. The CDR1 and CDR2 encoded by the germline V gene (reference sequence) are SGHNT and YYREEE. V is pared back by 0 bases and J by 7 bases, with 13 bases lying between the germline termini. The cysteine opens and the phenylalanine closes a CDR3 of 15 amino acids. The entry retains the CDR3 DNA only, 45 bases that are in frame from base 1.

Note on this clone: There is no known antigen for this receptor. No base-level quality is on record; no much larger clone is a single base apart.

TCR CDR3 regions were amplified from genomic DNA by multiplex PCR using the deep immunoSEQ assay. For each cell subset, the extracted genomic DNA was distributed evenly across all wells of several immunoSEQ 96-well plates, and each plate served as one replicate. For sorted subsets, around 200 ng genomic DNA, equal to 30,000 or so T cell genomes, was loaded into each replicate PCR. Purified libraries were measured with a Qubit 3.0 fluorometer, size-checked on a Bioanalyzer 2100, and measured again with the KAPA Library Quantification kit. Every immunoSEQ 96-well plate was sequenced on a dedicated single-read 150-cycle Illumina NextSeq 550 flow cell. On the authors' methods: Because the immunoSEQ output held only junctional sequences and lacked quality scores, the filtering could not match the filtering applied to full-length reads. To assign V/J genes and CDR3, sequences were annotated using PyIR, a Python wrapper for IgBLAST v1.9, with IMGT germline references. Reads were removed for weak V/J assignments (E-value above 1e-6), missing CDR3, stop codons, out-of-frame junctions, or ambiguous translated residues. V3J clonotypes were defined as sequences sharing the same inferred V gene, J gene, and CDR3 amino acid sequence. Percentage overlap between repertoires was calculated by dividing the number of shared unique clonotypes by the size of the smaller repertoire. Repertoire richness was assessed with RTK rarefaction, the Chao1 estimator, and Recon v2.1 estimates of unobserved clonotypes. OLGA was used to compute generation probabilities for all TCRbeta clonotypes that the gDNA method yielded from a few donors. Held by TCRdb, this immuneACCESS table contains in-frame sequences only and omits some clones. Under half of the omission traces to an unresolved V gene where checked; the cause of the rest is unknown. From that table come the V and J calls and clone size; the DNA was used to work out D and trimming. The table for this sample lists approximately 1,500,000 clones; roughly 95% of them were counted only once. Roughly 1.2% of the sample lies in the top ten.

Input material: naive CD4+ T cells sorted from blood. The label giving this sample's cell subset or site can be read as: CD45RA+ positively selected. The clonotype was recovered from a man aged 30-40 years in good health. The chain couples TRBV5-4 to TRBJ1-4, with the D gene not confidently named. The DNA sequence is given as TGTGCCAGCAGCTTGGGGTCTATCGGGAGTGAAAAACTGTTTTTT. It translates to CASSLGSIGSEKLFF.